The clone carrying this TCR beta chain was recorded many times. The antigen remains unidentified. The CDR3 totals 15 residues. V lost 2 bases and J 3 bases, leaving 14 bases between the germline ends. Germline V gene data show CDR1 as KGHSH and CDR2 as LQKENI. TCRdb reprocessed the RACE reads via MiXCR and lists one record per CDR3 protein. The sample holds around 60,000 distinct CDR3 sequences, approximately 7% seen once. This sample is drawn from a study of human T cells and chemical hapten exposure. About the research overall: An approximately 2 cm by approximately 2 cm inner upper arm patch received 2% DPC for sensitization. Minor pooled library volume differences mainly drove per-sample TCR yield variation. Study-level findings and limits: Because all patients had alopecia, their immune responses might differ from healthy ones. DPC sensitization left the count of TCRs above 1 in 1000 unchanged.

Stated time point: pre-sensitization, week 0. The treatment is: therapeutic diphenylcyclopropenone sensitization with weekly scalp DPC. The clonotype comes from a woman aged 25 to 45 with alopecia areata. Some clones in this sample may be carry-over from other donors' samples. The sample here was whole blood, taken in connection with sensitization to the hapten diphenylcyclopropenone (DPC). The chain carries TRBV18 and TRBJ2-7; D remains unclear. Here the CDR3 DNA reads TGTGCCAGCTCACCAGGTTGGGGAACGAGCTACGAGCAGTACTTC. It encodes CASSPGWGTSYEQYF.